This T cell receptor beta chain emerged from a study of T cells in Graves' hyperthyroidism and ophthalmopathy. The study excluded patients with uncontrolled infection, other autoimmune disease, pregnancy or lactation. Orbital computed tomography, thyroid ultrasound, serum thyroxine and TRAb, and clinical symptoms together informed the diagnoses. The CDR3 contains 14 residues. J was trimmed by 5 bases and V by 4 bases; bases with no gene match: 5. Per germline, CDR1 MNHEY and CDR2 SMNVEV (reference sequence). Regions amplified from RNA transcripts were the TCR beta CDR3 regions. Carried out on the TCR CDR3, a first-round RT-PCR used the HTBI primer set. One entry per CDR3 protein, called by TCRdb with MiXCR from the multiplex PCR reads. This sample has 450,000 to 500,000 distinct CDR3 sequences, with around a fifth found just once.

This TCR derives from a woman between 65 and 79 years old with Graves' ophthalmopathy. Sample: blood. The chain couples TRBV27 to TRBJ2-1; TRBD1 aligns across 7 bases. This chain's CDR3 is CASSSPDRNNEQFF. The DNA for the CDR3 is TGTGCCAGCAGTTCCCCGGACAGGAACAATGAGCAGTTCTTC.